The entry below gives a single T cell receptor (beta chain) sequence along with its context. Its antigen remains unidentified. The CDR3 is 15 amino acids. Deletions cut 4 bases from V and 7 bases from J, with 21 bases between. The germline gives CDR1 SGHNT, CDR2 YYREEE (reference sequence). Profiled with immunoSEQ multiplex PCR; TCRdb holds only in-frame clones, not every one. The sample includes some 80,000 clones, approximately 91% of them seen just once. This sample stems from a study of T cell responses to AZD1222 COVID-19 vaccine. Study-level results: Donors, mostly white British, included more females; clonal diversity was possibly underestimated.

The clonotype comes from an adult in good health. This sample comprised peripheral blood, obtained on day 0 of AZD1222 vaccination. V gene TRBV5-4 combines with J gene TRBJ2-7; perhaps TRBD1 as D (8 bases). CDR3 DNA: TGTGCCAGCAGCAGCGGGACAGGCCTAATCGGGGAGCAGTACTTC. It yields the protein CASSSGTGLIGEQYF. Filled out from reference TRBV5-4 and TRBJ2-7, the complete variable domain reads ETGVTQSPTHLIKTRGQQVTLRCSSQSGHNTVSWYQQALGQGPQFIFQYYREEENGRGNFPPRFSGLQFPNYSSELNVNALELDDSALYLCASSSGTGLIGEQYFGPGTRLTVT.